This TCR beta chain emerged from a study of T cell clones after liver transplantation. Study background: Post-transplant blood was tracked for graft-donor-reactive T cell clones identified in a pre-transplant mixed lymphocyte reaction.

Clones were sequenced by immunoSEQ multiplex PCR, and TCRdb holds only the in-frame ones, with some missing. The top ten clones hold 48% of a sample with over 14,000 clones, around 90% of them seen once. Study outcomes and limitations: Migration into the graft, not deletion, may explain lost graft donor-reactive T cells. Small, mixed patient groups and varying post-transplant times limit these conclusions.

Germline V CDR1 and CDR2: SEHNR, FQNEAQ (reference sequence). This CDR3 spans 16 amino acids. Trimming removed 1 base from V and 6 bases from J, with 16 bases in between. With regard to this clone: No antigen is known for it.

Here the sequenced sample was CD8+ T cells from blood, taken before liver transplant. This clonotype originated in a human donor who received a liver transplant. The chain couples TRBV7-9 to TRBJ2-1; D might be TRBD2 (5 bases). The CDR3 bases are TGTGCCAGCAGCTTAGTTACGGGATTACTACGCAATGAGCAGTTCTTC. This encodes CASSLVTGLLRNEQFF.